The source of this T cell receptor (beta chain) is a study of beta chain features in type 1 diabetes. Expressed TCRB transcripts were sequenced after all isolated RNA was converted to cDNA. Produced via immunoSEQ multiplex PCR; TCRdb's table is partial and in-frame only. The repertoire includes 550,000 to 850,000 clones, around 15% of them detected once, and 0.02% to 0.025% sits in the top ten. CDR1 is LNHDA and CDR2 is SQIVND in the germline V gene (reference sequence). The CDR3 consists of 13 residues. V dropped 5 bases and J dropped 2 bases, with 9 bases sitting between them. A word on this clone: Its target is not known. Other DNA sequences of this sample code for an identical CDR3.

Study results and limitations: Type 1 diabetes patients had moderately but significantly shorter TCRB CDR3s in all four CD4+ subsets.

The sequenced sample was naive CD4+ T cells from blood. The chain links TRBV19 to TRBJ2-5, with D possibly TRBD1 on 6 matching bases. This clonotype was obtained from a young man with type 1 diabetes. CDR3 region: CASSPQGQETQYF. The CDR3 coding sequence is TGTGCCAGTAGTCCTCAGGGGCAAGAGACCCAGTACTTC.